This T cell receptor (beta chain) was found in a study of CD8+ T cells in alopecia areata. Study observations and caveats: While patients received tofacitinib, many expanded lesional clones remained present in scalp and blood.

This clone has only a few counts. Its antigen is as yet unknown. Treatment reported: oral pan-JAK inhibitor, 5-10 mg twice daily. Sequencing used cDNA as its template, made by extracting RNA and reverse transcribing it. TCRdb keeps only in-frame clones here, not all; method: immunoSEQ multiplex PCR. This sample has roughly 250,000 clones, with about 62% found just once. Sequencing used CD4+ T cells sorted from blood, obtained at roughly week 52, from a patient treated with tofacitinib. This clonotype was obtained from a human donor with alopecia areata.

The CDR3 protein is CAWGRGPEQPQHF. In DNA form, the CDR3 reads TGTGCCTGGGGCAGGGGGCCCGAGCAGCCCCAGCATTTT. This chain connects TRBV30 to TRBJ1-5, with 8 bases aligning to TRBD1. Germline CDR1 reads GTSNPN; CDR2 reads SVGIG (reference sequence). CDR3 length: 13 residues. V was clipped by 5 bases and J by 7 bases; unmatched bases: 7.